The 20 T cell receptor beta chains below were found in one sample sequenced in a study of blood T cell repertoires in COVID-19. This table comes from immunoSEQ multiplex PCR, and its TCRdb copy is limited to in-frame clones, with some not included. This sample carries under 65,000 clones, 80% to 90% of them seen once, and the ten largest clones take more than 6%. The sequencing input was peripheral blood. The receptors were gathered from a woman aged 55-69 years with COVID-19, enrolled during active disease.

The chain combines TRBV6-5 with TRBJ2-3; D is possibly TRBD2 (5 bases). The CDR3 length is 15 residues. V lost 7 bases and J 2 bases, leaving 16 bases between the germline ends. Germline V gives CDR1 MNHEY, CDR2 SVGAGI. CDR3 sequence (DNA): TGTGCCAGCACCCTAACTAGTCAAGTCACAGATACGCAGTATTTT. It translates to CASTLTSQVTDTQYF.

The J gene is TRBJ1-2, the V gene TRBV11-2; 7 bases match TRBD1. CDR3 length: 15 amino acids. Germline-derived CDR1 and CDR2 are SGHAT and FQNNGV. V gave up 0 bases and J gave up 4 bases; unmatched junction bases: 5. CDR3: CASSLDTTGSYGYTF. The CDR3 nucleotides read TGTGCCAGCAGCTTAGACACGACAGGGAGCTATGGCTACACCTTC.

V is TRBV6-6 and J is TRBJ1-4, with a possible D match to TRBD1 (5 bases). Germline CDR1 MNHNY, CDR2 SVGAGI (reference sequence). There are 14 residues in the CDR3. V gave up 2 bases and J gave up 2 bases, with 6 bases separating them. Written as DNA, the CDR3 is TGTGCCAGCAGTTACGGGGGGACTAATGAAAAACTGTTTTTT. It codes for CASSYGGTNEKLFF.

Here the CDR3 reads CASSLGGRNYEQYF. The DNA of the CDR3 is TGTGCCAGCAGCTTGGGCGGCAGAAACTACGAGCAGTACTTC. The chain links TRBV5-4 to TRBJ2-7; D gene unclear. The CDR3 runs to 14 residues. The germline gives CDR1 SGHNT, CDR2 YYREEE (reference sequence). V dropped 0 bases and J dropped 3 bases, with 10 bases sitting between them.

V is TRBV6-4 and J is TRBJ1-1; D may be TRBD1 (5 bases). CDR1 and CDR2 (germline): MRHNA, SNTAGT. This CDR3 has 13 amino acids. Trimming cost V 4 bases and J 6 bases, with 12 bases left between them. This chain's CDR3 is CASSVGLGAEAFF. In DNA, the CDR3 is TGTGCCAGCAGTGTGGGGCTTGGGGCTGAAGCTTTCTTT.

The chain employs TRBV19 and TRBJ1-5; 8 bases fit TRBD1. The J segment lost 7 bases and the V segment lost 3 bases, leaving 11 bases of the junction unmatched. The CDR3 spans 16 residues. Germline values: CDR1 LNHDA, CDR2 SQIVND (reference sequence). CDR3 sequence reads: CASSMSTGQGLQPQHF. The CDR3 DNA reads TGTGCCAGTAGTATGAGCACTGGACAGGGCTTGCAGCCCCAGCATTTT.

V is TRBV6-5 and J is TRBJ2-3, with D perhaps TRBD1 (5 bases). The CDR3 runs to 13 residues. CDR1 MNHEY and CDR2 SVGAGI come from the germline V gene. The ends were cut back, 8 bases at V and 0 bases at J, with 9 bases in the middle. CDR3 protein: CASWGGSTDTQYF. Here the CDR3 DNA reads TGTGCCAGCTGGGGCGGCAGCACAGATACGCAGTATTTT.

CDR3 protein: CASSDPAGQVNQPQHF. The CDR3 DNA is TGTGCCAGCAGTGATCCCGCGGGACAGGTCAATCAGCCCCAGCATTTT. The J gene is TRBJ1-5, the V gene TRBV6-2 or TRBV6-3; 8 bases map to TRBD1. The CDR3 has 16 amino acids. Looked up from germline, CDR1 is MNHEY and CDR2 is SVGEGT. The V segment lost 5 bases and the J segment 3 bases; nucleotides outside the gene matches: 9.

This clone appeared once. V is TRBV5-1 and J is TRBJ2-7; D not certain. Germline V gene lookup returns CDR1 SGHRS and CDR2 YFSETQ. The CDR3 runs to 11 residues. Trimming shortened V by 0 bases and J by 5 bases, and 3 bases separated the two germline ends. The CDR3 bases are TGCGCCAGCAGCTTGGTAAACGAGCAGTACTTC. It encodes CASSLVNEQYF.

The chain combines TRBV14 with TRBJ2-5; 12 bases are shared with TRBD2. The CDR3 spans 16 residues. J gave up 4 bases and V 4 bases, and 7 bases lay outside the gene matches. Germline V CDR1 and CDR2: SGHDN, FVKESK. The CDR3 bases are TGTGCCAGCAGCCCTCGGACTAGCGGGATCGTAGAGACCCAGTACTTC. Residues: CASSPRTSGIVETQYF.

The chain has TRBV27 and TRBJ2-1, with 11 bases aligning to TRBD2. The CDR3 is 13 amino acids. CDR1 and CDR2 from the germline V gene are MNHEY and SMNVEV (reference sequence). Trimming cost V 1 base and J 15 bases; bases outside gene matches: 5. CDR3 DNA sequence: TGTGCCAGCAGTTTATGGCTAGCGGGAGGCCTGTTCTTC. Its translation: CASSLWLAGGLFF.

The V and J genes are TRBV13 and TRBJ2-7; TRBD1 matches at 8 bases. This CDR3 comprises 15 residues. Germline lookup yields CDR1 PRHDT and CDR2 FYEKMQ (reference sequence). Unmatched junction bases numbered 11, after V lost 5 bases and J lost 5 bases. This CDR3 reads CASSRRTGTSDEQYF. The CDR3 DNA sequence: TGTGCCAGCAGCAGGAGGACAGGGACCTCGGACGAGCAGTACTTC.

This clone was seen a few times. The chain couples TRBV11-2 to TRBJ1-2; a possible D gene is TRBD1 (5 bases). This CDR3 contains 15 residues. The V end lost 2 bases, the J end lost 5 bases, and 15 bases lay between the germline ends. Germline V gene lookup returns CDR1 SGHAT and CDR2 FQNNGV. In nucleotides, the CDR3 is TGTGCCAGCAGCTTATGGGGGGACCCAACATATGGCTACACCTTC. The encoded protein is CASSLWGDPTYGYTF.

This clone was seen just once. Other DNA sequences in this specimen translate into the identical CDR3. This chain connects TRBV11-2 to TRBJ2-7; TRBD1 aligns across 7 bases. The CDR3 has 16 residues. With 5 bases clipped from V and 4 bases from J, the junction kept 14 bases outside the gene matches. The germline CDR1 and CDR2 sequences are SGHAT and FQNNGV. DNA for the CDR3: TGTGCCAGCAGCCTAACAGGGGCCTGGAGTGTTTACGAGCAGTACTTC. Its translation: CASSLTGAWSVYEQYF.

The chain uses TRBV27 and TRBJ2-7, with TRBD1 identical over 7 bases. The CDR3 covers 15 residues. Germline CDR1 MNHEY, CDR2 SMNVEV (reference sequence). J was trimmed by 4 bases and V by 8 bases; bases with no gene match: 14. The CDR3 coding sequence is TGTGCCAGCGCCGGTGAAGGGGGCATCATGTACGAGCAGTACTTC. Translated, it gives CASAGEGGIMYEQYF.

This rearrangement joins TRBV27 to TRBJ2-5; 13 nucleotides match TRBD2. The CDR3 is 18 amino acids. CDR1 is MNHEY and CDR2 is SMNVEV in the germline V gene (reference sequence). Trimming took 2 bases from V and 1 from J; bases not matched to a gene: 7. The CDR3 protein is CASSLKPTSGRFQETQYF. CDR3 nucleotide sequence: TGTGCCAGCAGTTTAAAACCGACTAGCGGGAGGTTCCAAGAGACCCAGTACTTC.

The genes are TRBV9 and TRBJ2-5, with D possibly being TRBD2 (5 bases). This CDR3 region has 14 residues. Germline assignment: CDR1 SGDLS and CDR2 YYNGEE. The ends were cut back, 0 bases at V and 5 bases at J, with 11 bases in the middle. Written as DNA, the CDR3 is TGTGCCAGCAGCGTAGTCCCGGACTCCGAGACCCAGTACTTC. Amino acid sequence: CASSVVPDSETQYF.

V and J are TRBV3-1 (or the pseudogene TRBV3-2) and TRBJ2-7, with TRBD2 matching 13 bases. V gave up 5 bases and J gave up 6 bases; unmatched junction bases: 7. The CDR3 sequence is 15 residues long. CDR1 is LGHDT and CDR2 is YNNKEL in the germline V gene (reference sequence). The CDR3 protein is CASSGRTSGSSEQYF. The CDR3 region has the DNA TGTGCCAGCAGCGGCAGGACTAGCGGGAGTAGCGAGCAGTACTTC.

The chain carries TRBV5-1 and TRBJ1-2; no reliable D call. Germline-derived CDR1 and CDR2 are SGHRS and YFSETQ. V lost 3 bases and J lost 8, with 17 bases in between. This CDR3 is 14 amino acids long. The CDR3 spells CASSSRADVVGYTF. The CDR3 coding sequence is TGCGCCAGCAGCTCGAGGGCGGACGTCGTCGGCTACACCTTC.

The chain carries TRBV28 and TRBJ2-3; 7 nucleotides agree with TRBD2. The CDR3 has 15 amino acids. Germline V gene data show CDR1 as MDHEN and CDR2 as SYDVKM. V lost 2 bases, J lost 2 bases, and 4 bases stayed unmatched. Written as DNA, the CDR3 is TGTGCCAGCAGTTTAAGGGGAGGGCCCACAGATACGCAGTATTTT. As protein: CASSLRGGPTDTQYF.